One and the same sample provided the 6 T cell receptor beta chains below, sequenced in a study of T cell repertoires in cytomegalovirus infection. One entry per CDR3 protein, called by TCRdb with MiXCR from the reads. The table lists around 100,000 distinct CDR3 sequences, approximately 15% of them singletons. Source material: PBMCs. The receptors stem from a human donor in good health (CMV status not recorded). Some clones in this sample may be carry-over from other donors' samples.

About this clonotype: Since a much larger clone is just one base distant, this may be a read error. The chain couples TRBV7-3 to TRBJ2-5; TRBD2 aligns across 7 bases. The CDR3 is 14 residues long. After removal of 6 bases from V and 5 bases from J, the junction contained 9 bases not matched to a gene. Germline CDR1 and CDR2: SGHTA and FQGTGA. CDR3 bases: TGTGCCAGCAGTCTCAGCGGGGCGGCGGAGACCCAGTACTTC. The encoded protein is CASSLSGAAETQYF. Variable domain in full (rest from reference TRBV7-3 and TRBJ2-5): GAGVSQTPSNKVTEKGKYVELRCDPISGHTALYWYRQSLGQGPEFLIYFQGTGAADDSGLPNDRFFAVRPEGSVSTLKIQRTERGDSAVYLCASSLSGAAETQYFGPGTRLLVL.

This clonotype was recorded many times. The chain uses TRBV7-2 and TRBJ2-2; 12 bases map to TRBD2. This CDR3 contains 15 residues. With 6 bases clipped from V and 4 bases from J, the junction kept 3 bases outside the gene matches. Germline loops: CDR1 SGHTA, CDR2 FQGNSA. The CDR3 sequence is CASSPTSGGTGELFF. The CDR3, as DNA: TGTGCCAGCAGTCCGACTAGCGGGGGCACCGGGGAGCTGTTTTTT. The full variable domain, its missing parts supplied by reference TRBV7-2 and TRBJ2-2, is GAGVSQSPSNKVTEKGKDVELRCDPISGHTALYWYRQSLGQGLEFLIYFQGNSAPDKSGLPSDRFSAERTGGSVSTLTIQRTQQEDSAVYLCASSPTSGGTGELFFGEGSRLTVL.

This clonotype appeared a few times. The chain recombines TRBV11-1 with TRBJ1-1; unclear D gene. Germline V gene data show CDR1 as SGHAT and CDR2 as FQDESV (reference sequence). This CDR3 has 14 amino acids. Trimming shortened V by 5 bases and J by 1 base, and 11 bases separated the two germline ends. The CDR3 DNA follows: TGTGCCAGCAGCCGACGGACGTCGAACACTGAAGCTTTCTTT. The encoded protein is CASSRRTSNTEAFF.

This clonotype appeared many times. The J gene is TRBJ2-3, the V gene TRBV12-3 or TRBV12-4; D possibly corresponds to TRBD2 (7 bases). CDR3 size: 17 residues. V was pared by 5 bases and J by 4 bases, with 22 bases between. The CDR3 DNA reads TGTGCCAGCAGTCCCCTTTGGGAGGGGGATAAGGCAGATACGCAGTATTTT. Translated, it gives CASSPLWEGDKADTQYF.

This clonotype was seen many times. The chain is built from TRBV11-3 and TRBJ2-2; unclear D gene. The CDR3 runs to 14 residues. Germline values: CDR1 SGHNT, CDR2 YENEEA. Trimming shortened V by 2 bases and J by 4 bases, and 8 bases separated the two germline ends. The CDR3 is CASSLLGSTGELFF. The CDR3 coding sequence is TGTGCCAGCAGCTTATTAGGATCCACCGGGGAGCTGTTTTTT.

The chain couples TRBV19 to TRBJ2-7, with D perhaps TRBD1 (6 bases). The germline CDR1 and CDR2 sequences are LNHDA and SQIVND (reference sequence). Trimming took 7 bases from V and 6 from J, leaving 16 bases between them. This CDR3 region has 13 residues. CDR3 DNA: TGTGCCAGTACCCCAGATCAGGGGCGCGAGCAGTACTTC. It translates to CASTPDQGREQYF.